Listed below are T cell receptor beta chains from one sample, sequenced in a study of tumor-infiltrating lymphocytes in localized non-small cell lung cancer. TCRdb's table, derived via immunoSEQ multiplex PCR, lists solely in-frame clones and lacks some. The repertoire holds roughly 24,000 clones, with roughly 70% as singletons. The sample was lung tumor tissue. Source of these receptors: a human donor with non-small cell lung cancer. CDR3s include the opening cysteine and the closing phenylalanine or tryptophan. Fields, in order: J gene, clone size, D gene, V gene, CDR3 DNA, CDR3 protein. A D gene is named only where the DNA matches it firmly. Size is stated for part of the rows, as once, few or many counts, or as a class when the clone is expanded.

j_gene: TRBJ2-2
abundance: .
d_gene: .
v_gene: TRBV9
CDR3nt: TGTGCCAGCAGCGTAGATGGAGGGGTCCGGGGGAAGACCGGGGAGCTGTTTTTT
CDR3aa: CASSVDGGVRGKTGELFF

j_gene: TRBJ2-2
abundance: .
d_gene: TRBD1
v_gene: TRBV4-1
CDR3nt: TGCGCCAGCAGCCAAGATTACAGGGGTCGCGGGGAGCTGTTTTTT
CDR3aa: CASSQDYRGRGELFF

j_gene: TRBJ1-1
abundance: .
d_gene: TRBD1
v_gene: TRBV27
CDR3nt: TGTGCCAGCAGTCCCCTCTTCATAGCAGGGGGTGAAGCTTTCTTT
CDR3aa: CASSPLFIAGGEAFF

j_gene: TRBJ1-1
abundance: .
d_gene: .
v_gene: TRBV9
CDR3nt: TGTGCCAGCAGCGTAGAGGCTCTTCCTGGCACTGAAGCTTTCTTT
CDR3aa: CASSVEALPGTEAFF

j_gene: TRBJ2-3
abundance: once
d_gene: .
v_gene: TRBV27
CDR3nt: TGTGCCAGCAGTGAAACAGCCTTCAATACGCAGTATTTT
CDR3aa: CASSETAFNTQYF

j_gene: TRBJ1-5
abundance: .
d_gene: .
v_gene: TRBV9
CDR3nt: TGTGCCAGCAGCGTAGGTACAGCCTCCGGTCAGCCCCAGCATTTT
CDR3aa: CASSVGTASGQPQHF

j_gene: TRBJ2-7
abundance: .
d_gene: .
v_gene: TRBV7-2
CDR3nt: TGTGCCAGCAGCACGGGACCGAACTCCTACGAGCAGTACTTC
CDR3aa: CASSTGPNSYEQYF

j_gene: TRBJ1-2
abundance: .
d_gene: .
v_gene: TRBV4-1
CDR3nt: TGCGCCAGCAGCCAAGAGAACAGGTATGGCTACACCTTC
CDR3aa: CASSQENRYGYTF

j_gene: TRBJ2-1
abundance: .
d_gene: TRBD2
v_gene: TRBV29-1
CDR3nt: TGCAGCGTTGAACGGCCCCACCTTAGCGGGAGGGCCAATGAGCAGTTCTTC
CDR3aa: CSVERPHLSGRANEQFF

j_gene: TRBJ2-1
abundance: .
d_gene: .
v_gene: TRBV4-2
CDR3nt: TGTGCCTCCCGAGCCTCCTACAATGAGCAGTTCTTC
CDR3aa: CASRASYNEQFF

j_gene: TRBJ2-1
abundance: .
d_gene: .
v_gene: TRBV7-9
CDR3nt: TGTGCCAGCAGCCGCGGTGATCTCGCCTACAATGAGCAGTTCTTC
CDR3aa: CASSRGDLAYNEQFF

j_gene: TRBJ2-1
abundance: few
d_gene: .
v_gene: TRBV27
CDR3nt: TGTGCCAGCAGTTTGCGGTTGGACTACAATGAGCAGTTCTTC
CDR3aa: CASSLRLDYNEQFF

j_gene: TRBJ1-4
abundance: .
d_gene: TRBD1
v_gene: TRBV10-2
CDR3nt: TGCGCCAGCAGGGACAGGGGGCGGAATGAAAAACTGTTTTTT
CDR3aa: CASRDRGRNEKLFF

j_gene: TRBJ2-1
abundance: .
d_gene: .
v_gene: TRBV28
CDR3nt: TGTGCCAGCAGTTCCTTAGCGGACCCCCGGGGCAATGAGCAGTTCTTC
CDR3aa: CASSSLADPRGNEQFF

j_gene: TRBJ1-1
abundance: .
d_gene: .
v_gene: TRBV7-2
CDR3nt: TGTGCCAGCAGCTTAGTCACGCTGAACACTGAAGCTTTCTTT
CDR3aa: CASSLVTLNTEAFF

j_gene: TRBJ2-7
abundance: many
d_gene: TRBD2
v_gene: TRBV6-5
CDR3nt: TGTGCCAGCGCGACTAGCGGGAACTACGAGCAGTACTTC
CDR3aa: CASATSGNYEQYF

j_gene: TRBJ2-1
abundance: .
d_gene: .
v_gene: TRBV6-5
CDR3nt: TGTGCCAGCTGTTCCTGGGGCGGCAATGAGCAGTTCTTC
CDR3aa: CASCSWGGNEQFF

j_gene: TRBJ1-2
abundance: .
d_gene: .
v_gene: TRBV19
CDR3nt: TGTGCCAGTAGTATAGACGACAGACTCTATGGCTACACCTTC
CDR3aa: CASSIDDRLYGYTF

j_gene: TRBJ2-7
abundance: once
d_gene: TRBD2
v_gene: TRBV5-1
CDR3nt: TGCGCCAGCAGCTCCCGGGGGGAAAGTGCCTACGAGCAGTACTTC
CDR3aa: CASSSRGESAYEQYF

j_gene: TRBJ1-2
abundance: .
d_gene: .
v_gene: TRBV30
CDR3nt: TGTGCCTGGAGTCCCGACAGCATCTATGGCTACACCTTC
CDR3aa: CAWSPDSIYGYTF

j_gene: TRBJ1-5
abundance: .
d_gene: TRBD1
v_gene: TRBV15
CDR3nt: TGTGCCACCAGCAGAGAAAGAACAGGGGGCGGGAACCAGCATTTT
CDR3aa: CATSRERTGGGNQHF

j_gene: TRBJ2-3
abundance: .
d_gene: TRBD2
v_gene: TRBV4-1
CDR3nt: TGCGCCAGCAGCCAAGTAGCGGGGACGACAGATACGCAGTATTTT
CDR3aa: CASSQVAGTTDTQYF

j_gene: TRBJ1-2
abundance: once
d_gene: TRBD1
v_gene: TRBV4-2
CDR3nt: TGTGCCAGCAGCTTGGGGGACAGAGATTATGGCTACACCTTC
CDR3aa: CASSLGDRDYGYTF

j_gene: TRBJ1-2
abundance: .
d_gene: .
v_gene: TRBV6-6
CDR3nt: TGTGCCAGCGGTAACTATGGCTACACCTTC
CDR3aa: CASGNYGYTF

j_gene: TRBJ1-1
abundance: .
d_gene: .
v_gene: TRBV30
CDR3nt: TGTGCCTGGAGTGTAGGAAGGACCAACATGAACACTGAAGCTTTCTTT
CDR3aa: CAWSVGRTNMNTEAFF

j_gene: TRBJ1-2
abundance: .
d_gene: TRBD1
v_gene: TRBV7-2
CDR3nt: TGTGCCAGCAGCACAGGTGACAGGGGGAGTAAGAGCTACACCTTC
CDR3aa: CASSTGDRGSKSYTF

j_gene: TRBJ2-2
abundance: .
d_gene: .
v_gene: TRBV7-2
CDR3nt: TGTGCCAGCAGCTTGCCTCTTAGTCTTACCGGGGAGCTGTTTTTT
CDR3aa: CASSLPLSLTGELFF

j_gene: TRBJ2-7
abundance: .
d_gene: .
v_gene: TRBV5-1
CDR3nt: TGCGCCAGCAGCTTGGGGGGGATGGGGTCCTACGAGCAGTACTTC
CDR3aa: CASSLGGMGSYEQYF

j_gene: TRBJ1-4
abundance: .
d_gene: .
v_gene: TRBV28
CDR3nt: TGTGCCAGCAGTCCACTAACAACTAAACTGTTTTTT
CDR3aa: CASSPLTTKLFF

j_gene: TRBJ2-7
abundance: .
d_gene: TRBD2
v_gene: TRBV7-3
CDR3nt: TGTGCCAGCAGCTTGCCATTAGCGGGAGAGGGTAGGGACGAGCAGTACTTC
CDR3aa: CASSLPLAGEGRDEQYF

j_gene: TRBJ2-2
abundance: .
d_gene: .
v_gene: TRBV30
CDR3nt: TGTGCCTGGGCTAATAGGGACTCACTGAACACCGGGGAGCTGTTTTTT
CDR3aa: CAWANRDSLNTGELFF

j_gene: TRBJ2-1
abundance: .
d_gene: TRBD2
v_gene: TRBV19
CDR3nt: TGTGCCAGTAGCCAGACCAGCGGGAGGACATGGGATGAGCAGTTCTTC
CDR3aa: CASSQTSGRTWDEQFF

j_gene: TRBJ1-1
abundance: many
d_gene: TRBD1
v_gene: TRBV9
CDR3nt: TGTGCCAGCAGCCCCGGGGACAGCACTGAAGCTTTCTTT
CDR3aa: CASSPGDSTEAFF

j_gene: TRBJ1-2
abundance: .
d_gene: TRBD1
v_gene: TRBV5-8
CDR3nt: TGTGCCAGCAGCTTCCTTGACAGGGTCCACTATGGCTACACCTTC
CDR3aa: CASSFLDRVHYGYTF

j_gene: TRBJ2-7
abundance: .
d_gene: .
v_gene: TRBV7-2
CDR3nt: TGTGCCAGCAGCCCTAGGGTCCCTTTAGGTAGCGGCTCCTACGAGCAGTACTTC
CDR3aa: CASSPRVPLGSGSYEQYF

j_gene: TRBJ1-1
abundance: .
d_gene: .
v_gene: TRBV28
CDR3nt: TGTGCCAGCAGGAACGATTTGAACACTGAAGCTTTCTTT
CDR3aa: CASRNDLNTEAFF

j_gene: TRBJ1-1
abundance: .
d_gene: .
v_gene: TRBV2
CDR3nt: TGTGCCAGCAGCGACGCCCGGGTGGGTAAAGGTGAAGCTTTCTTT
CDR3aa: CASSDARVGKGEAFF

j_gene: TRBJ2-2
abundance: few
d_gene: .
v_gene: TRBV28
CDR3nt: TGTGCCAGCAGTCTGCGTGGGGAGCTGTTTTTT
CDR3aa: CASSLRGELFF

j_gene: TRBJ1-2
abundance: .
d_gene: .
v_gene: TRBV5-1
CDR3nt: TGCGCCAGCAGCTCCACAGGGAGCGGCTATGGCTACACCTTC
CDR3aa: CASSSTGSGYGYTF

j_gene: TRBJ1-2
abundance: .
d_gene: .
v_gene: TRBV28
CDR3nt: TGTGCCAGCAGTTTATCGGGGACTGACCGCTATGGCTACACCTTC
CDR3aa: CASSLSGTDRYGYTF

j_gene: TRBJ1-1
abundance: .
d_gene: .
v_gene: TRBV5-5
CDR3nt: TGTGCCAGCATCCGGGAACAGATGAACACTGAAGCTTTCTTT
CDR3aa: CASIREQMNTEAFF

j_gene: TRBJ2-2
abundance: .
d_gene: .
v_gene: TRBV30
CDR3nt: TGTGCCTGGAGTCTCCTCGGGGGGCGAAACACCGGGGAGCTGTTTTTT
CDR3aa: CAWSLLGGRNTGELFF

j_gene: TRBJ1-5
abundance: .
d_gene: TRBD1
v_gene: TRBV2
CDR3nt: TGTGCCAGCAGGGGGCAGGGGGTTCAGCCCCAGCATTTT
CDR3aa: CASRGQGVQPQHF

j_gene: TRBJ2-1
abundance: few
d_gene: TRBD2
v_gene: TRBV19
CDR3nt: TGTGCCAGTAGGACTAGCGCGGGGATTTACAATGAGCAGTTCTTC
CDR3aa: CASRTSAGIYNEQFF

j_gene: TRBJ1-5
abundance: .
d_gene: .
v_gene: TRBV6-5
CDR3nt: TGTGCCAGCAGTTACTCGAGGGGCAATCAGCCCCAGCATTTT
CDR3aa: CASSYSRGNQPQHF

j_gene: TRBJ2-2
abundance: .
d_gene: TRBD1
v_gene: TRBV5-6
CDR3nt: TGTGCCAGCAGCTTGGGTCAGGGGGCCACAGCGAACACCGGGGAGCTGTTTTTT
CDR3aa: CASSLGQGATANTGELFF

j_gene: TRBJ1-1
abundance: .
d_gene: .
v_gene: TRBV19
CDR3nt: TGTGCCAGTAGTATACCCGGATGGGGGGCCCCGTACGCTGAAGCTTTCTTT
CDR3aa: CASSIPGWGAPYAEAFF

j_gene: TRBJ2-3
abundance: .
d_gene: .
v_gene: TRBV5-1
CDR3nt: TGCGCCAGCAGTTTAGGGGTACTAACGGACACAGATACGCAGTATTTT
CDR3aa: CASSLGVLTDTDTQYF

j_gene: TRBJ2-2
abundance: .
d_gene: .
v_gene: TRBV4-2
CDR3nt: TGTGCCAGCAGCCACTGGGGGCAGAACACCGGGGAGCTGTTTTTT
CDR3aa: CASSHWGQNTGELFF

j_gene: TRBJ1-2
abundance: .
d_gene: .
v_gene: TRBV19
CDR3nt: TGTGCCAGTAGTATCGGTGGGGCAAACTATGGCTACACCTTC
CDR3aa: CASSIGGANYGYTF

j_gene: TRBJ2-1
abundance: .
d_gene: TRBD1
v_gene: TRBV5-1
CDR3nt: TGCGCCAGCAGCTTGGGACAGGGCCCTTACAATGAGCAGTTCTTC
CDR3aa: CASSLGQGPYNEQFF

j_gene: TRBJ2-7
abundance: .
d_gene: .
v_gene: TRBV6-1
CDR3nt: TGTGCCAGCACTGGCAGCCACTCCTACGAGCAGTACTTC
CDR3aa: CASTGSHSYEQYF

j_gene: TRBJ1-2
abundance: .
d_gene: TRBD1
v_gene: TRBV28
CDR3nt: TGTGCCAGCAGTTTTCCTACAGGGGGGAACTATGGCTACACCTTC
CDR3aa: CASSFPTGGNYGYTF